Reported below is one T cell receptor (beta chain). What it binds is unknown. The CDR3 has 13 residues. Germline V gene sequence: CDR1 SGHTA, CDR2 FQGNSA. With 6 bases removed from V and 1 base from J, the gap between germline ends came to 9 bases. These data originate in a study of beta chain features in type 1 diabetes. Study overall: The study found patients and healthy donors alike in age, gender and cell yields.

Expressed TCRB transcripts got sequenced, as all isolated RNA was reverse transcribed. The repertoire was sequenced with immunoSEQ multiplex PCR; TCRdb's copy has only in-frame clones and lacks some. This table has 15,000 to 20,000 clones, around 50% appearing once. Heparinised blood was drawn once per donor, averaging roughly 0.11 L. Study-wide points: Type 1 diabetes patients showed a moderate but significant shortening of TCRB CDR3s in all four CD4+ subsets. For TCRB rearrangement, an influence of HLA type remained unresolved here.

The V gene is TRBV7-2, the J gene TRBJ2-5; TRBD1 is a possible D gene (6 bases). This TCR came from a man in his late teens or twenties in good health. The sequenced material came from stem cell memory CD4+ T cells from blood. Written as DNA, the CDR3 is TGTGCCAGCAGTACAGGGACCCAAGAGACCCAGTACTTC. Translating it yields CASSTGTQETQYF.